These 8 T cell receptor beta chains came from one sample sequenced in a study of T cells in localized non-small cell lung cancer. Clones were read by immunoSEQ multiplex PCR, and TCRdb kept only the in-frame ones, dropping some. The data hold 45,000 to 55,000 clones, with around 77% observed a single time. The sequenced sample was peripheral blood, obtained before any cancer treatment. The source is a man aged 35-69 years with stage I squamous cell lung carcinoma.

A single count supports this clone. The gene calls are TRBV15 and TRBJ2-1; D is unclear. The V end was cut by 1 base, the J end by 5 bases, with 21 bases between. In germline, CDR1 is LNHNV, CDR2 YYDKDF (reference sequence). The CDR3 is 18 residues long. CDR3 bases: TGTGCCACCAGCAGAGGCCAACCCGTCCTCTTAGTCCACAATGAGCAGTTCTTC. This encodes CATSRGQPVLLVHNEQFF. The whole variable domain, filled in from reference TRBV15 and TRBJ2-1, reads DAMVIQNPRYQVTQFGKPVTLSCSQTLNHNVMYWYQQKSSQAPKLLFHYYDKDFNNEADTPDNFQSRRPNTSFCFLDIRSPGLGDTAMYLCATSRGQPVLLVHNEQFFGPGTRLTVL.

This clone was counted a few times. This sequence joins TRBV29-1 and TRBJ1-1; TRBD1 aligns across 8 bases. Looked up from germline, CDR1 is SQVTM and CDR2 is ANQGSEA. V lost 6 bases and J lost 1; bases outside the gene matches: 7. This CDR3 region has 14 residues. The CDR3 DNA reads as TGCAGCGTCCGGACAGGGACACAGAACACTGAAGCTTTCTTT. Translating gives CSVRTGTQNTEAFF.

This clone came up once. The chain links TRBV7-9 to TRBJ1-4; 7 bases map to TRBD1. Germline V gives CDR1 SEHNR, CDR2 FQNEAQ (reference sequence). The V segment lost 5 bases and the J segment 0 bases; nucleotides outside the gene matches: 0. There are 14 residues in the CDR3. The CDR3 region has the DNA TGTGCCAGCAGCACAGGGGCAACTAATGAAAAACTGTTTTTT. As protein: CASSTGATNEKLFF.

The chain recombines TRBV6-4 with TRBJ2-3, with 7 bases that match TRBD2. The CDR3 runs to 15 residues. The trim removed 6 bases at V and 3 bases at J, leaving 9 bases unmatched. CDR1 is MRHNA and CDR2 is SNTAGT in the germline V gene. The CDR3 loop reads CASSPTSRGTDTQYF. CDR3 in DNA: TGTGCCAGCAGCCCGACTAGCCGGGGGACAGATACGCAGTATTTT.

The gene calls are TRBV9 and TRBJ1-5; a possible D gene is TRBD1 (6 bases). The CDR3 sequence is 14 residues long. The ends were cut back, 2 bases at V and 4 bases at J, with 10 bases in the middle. CDR1 is SGDLS, CDR2 YYNGEE, per germline. CDR3 coding DNA: TGTGCCAGCAGCGTGACAGGAGATAATCAGCCCCAGCATTTT. Translating gives CASSVTGDNQPQHF.

This rearrangement joins TRBV9 to TRBJ2-3; D ambiguous. The V end lost 0 bases, the J end lost 2 bases, and 7 bases lay between the germline ends. CDR1 is SGDLS and CDR2 is YYNGEE in the germline V gene. The CDR3 totals 14 residues. The CDR3 here is CASSVGLHTDTQYF. In nucleotides, the CDR3 is TGTGCCAGCAGCGTAGGACTTCACACAGATACGCAGTATTTT.

This chain connects TRBV15 to TRBJ1-5, with 8 bases identical to TRBD1. After removal of 0 bases from V and 5 bases from J, the junction contained 6 bases not matched to a gene. CDR1 and CDR2 (germline): LNHNV, YYDKDF (reference sequence). This CDR3 region has 16 residues. The CDR3: CATSREAGGFYQPQHF. The CDR3 DNA is TGTGCCACCAGCAGAGAAGCAGGGGGCTTTTATCAGCCCCAGCATTTT.

The rearrangement joins TRBV30 to TRBJ2-7; 8 bases align to TRBD1. The CDR3 is made up of 16 amino acids. V was pared by 3 bases and J by 1 base, with 11 bases of the junction left unmatched. From germline, CDR1 is GTSNPN and CDR2 SVGIG (reference sequence). CDR3 sequence (DNA): TGTGCCTGGAGGCCGACCGGACAGGGTCCTTCCTACGAGCAGTACTTC. Translating gives CAWRPTGQGPSYEQYF.